This T cell receptor beta chain stems from a study of vaccination effects on CD4 cells after COVID-19. Sequencing followed a ViraFEST assay step that expanded antigen-specific CD4+ T cells with viral peptide pools. On roughly day 10 of culture, CD4+ T cells were separated out. The study found no prior SARS-CoV-2 infection in the vaccine recipients, who tested negative for nucleocapsid antibodies. V lost 3 bases and J lost 14; bases outside the gene matches: 10. The CDR3 is 13 residues long. Sequencing used immunoSEQ multiplex PCR; TCRdb keeps in-frame clones, though not all of them. The sample lists about 55,000 clones; around 70% were seen once. Points on this clone: The antigen remains undetermined.

This specimen consisted of CD4+ T cells from PBMCs cultured with SARS-CoV-2 spike peptides, obtained before COVID-19 vaccination. The chain uses TRBV12-3 or TRBV12-4 and TRBJ1-5, with TRBD1 identical over 7 bases. The TCR originated in a human donor who received a COVID-19 vaccine. The CDR3 nucleotides read TGTGCCAGCAGTTTTCGGGACAGCGCCCTCAAGCATTTT. This codes for CASSFRDSALKHF.